Shown below are 30 T cell receptor beta chains from a single sample sequenced in a study of cytomegalovirus exposure and HLA in healthy donors. PCR amplification relied on 60 Vbeta primers (plus 13 Jbeta primers). The repertoire was sequenced with immunoSEQ multiplex PCR; TCRdb's copy has only in-frame clones and lacks some. This sample has around 130,000 clones, with 65% to 90% found just once. The source material was PBMCs. The receptors were sampled from a girl aged 2-10 years in good health and CMV-seronegative.

The table lists this clone with a few counts. This rearrangement joins TRBV2 to TRBJ1-4; 9 nucleotides match TRBD1. The V and J ends lost 8 bases and 8 bases, in that order; junction bases with no gene match: 12. The CDR3 loop spans 15 amino acids. Germline V lookup: CDR1 SNHLY, CDR2 FYNNEI. The CDR3 sequence: CASGSEGQGNEKLFF. The CDR3 coding sequence is TGTGCCAGCGGGTCTGAGGGACAGGGTAACGAAAAACTGTTTTTT.

This chain links TRBV7-2 with TRBJ2-5; TRBD1 aligns across 10 bases. CDR3 length: 16 residues. V was pared by 4 bases and J by 3 bases, with 8 bases of the junction left unmatched. Germline CDR1 is SGHTA and CDR2 is FQGNSA. CDR3 DNA: TGTGCCAGCAGCTCGACCGGGACAGGGGTTAAAGAGACCCAGTACTTC. This translates into CASSSTGTGVKETQYF.

The chain has TRBV19 and TRBJ2-1; D call uncertain. The V and J ends lost 5 bases and 0 bases respectively, with 11 bases between them. This CDR3 spans 15 amino acids. Germline assignment: CDR1 LNHDA and CDR2 SQIVND (reference sequence). CDR3 protein: CASSAVYSSYNEQFF. In DNA, the CDR3 is TGTGCCAGTAGTGCGGTCTATAGCTCCTACAATGAGCAGTTCTTC.

The J gene is TRBJ1-2, the V gene TRBV4-2; 12 bases are shared with TRBD1. The CDR3 is 16 amino acids. CDR1 and CDR2 from the germline V gene are LGHNA and YNFKEQ. The V segment lost 3 bases and the J segment 5 bases; nucleotides outside the gene matches: 7. This chain's CDR3 is CASSQSGTGGGYGYTF. The DNA for the CDR3 is TGTGCCAGCAGCCAGTCCGGGACAGGGGGCGGGTATGGCTACACCTTC.

The gene calls are TRBV28 and TRBJ1-2; 8 positions agree with TRBD1. The CDR3 loop spans 14 amino acids. After removal of 8 bases from V and 10 bases from J, the junction contained 15 bases not matched to a gene. Germline CDR1 is MDHEN and CDR2 is SYDVKM. The CDR3 DNA reads as TGTGCCAGCGTACGGGCAACCGGGACAGGTTCCTACACCTTC. Its protein is CASVRATGTGSYTF.

This sequence joins TRBV29-1 and TRBJ2-5, with D tentatively TRBD2 (6 bases). The J call may be incorrect, as the DNA end agrees better with TRBJ2-7. The CDR3 has 13 residues. CDR1 is SQVTM and CDR2 is ANQGSEA in the germline V gene. The CDR3 region is CSVVGGYPYEQYF. The CDR3 nucleotides read TGCAGCGTTGTAGGAGGGTATCCCTACGAGCAGTACTTC.

Of note for this clone: An end of the junction does not agree with germline; a read error may underlie this. The chain joins TRBV19 to TRBJ2-1; TRBD2 agrees at 11 bases. The CDR3 consists of 13 residues. The germline gives CDR1 LNHDA, CDR2 SQIVND (reference sequence). The CDR3 loop is CATGTSGYNAQFF. The CDR3, as DNA: TGTGCCACGGGGACTAGCGGTTACAATGCGCAGTTCTTC.

This clone was seen once. V is TRBV27 and J is TRBJ2-3, with D possibly matching TRBD2 (5 bases). CDR3 length equals 15 residues. Trimming pared 2 bases from V and 0 bases from J, leaving 9 bases between. Germline V gives CDR1 MNHEY, CDR2 SMNVEV (reference sequence). The CDR3 is CASSLTRGSTDTQYF. The DNA of the CDR3 is TGTGCCAGCAGTTTAACCCGAGGGAGCACAGATACGCAGTATTTT.

V is TRBV14 and J is TRBJ2-6; D is possibly TRBD1 (5 bases). This CDR3 is built from 19 residues. Per the germline V gene, CDR1 is SGHDN and CDR2 is FVKESK. V was cut by 2 bases and J by 0 bases, with 17 bases left in between. This CDR3 is CASSQLWGTTFSGANVLTF. Written as DNA, the CDR3 is TGTGCCAGCAGCCAACTCTGGGGCACCACCTTCTCTGGGGCCAACGTCCTGACTTTC.

The rearrangement links TRBV6-5 to TRBJ1-3; no reliable D call. The CDR3 contains 15 residues. V was shortened by 0 bases and J by 0 bases, with 6 bases between the two germline ends. Per the germline V gene, CDR1 is MNHEY and CDR2 is SVGAGI. DNA for the CDR3: TGTGCCAGCAGTTACTCTAGGAGCTCTGGAAACACCATATATTTT. Its protein is CASSYSRSSGNTIYF.

The rearrangement uses TRBV18 and TRBJ2-1; D ambiguous. The ends were cut back, 3 bases at V and 6 bases at J, with 12 bases in the middle. Germline values: CDR1 KGHSH, CDR2 LQKENI. The CDR3 is 14 residues long. The chain's CDR3 is CASSPQEVGNEQFF. CDR3 nucleotides: TGTGCCAGCTCACCGCAGGAAGTAGGCAATGAGCAGTTCTTC.

This clone was observed a single time. This chain joins TRBV5-8 and TRBJ1-3, with D perhaps matching TRBD1 (5 bases). The CDR3 has 14 amino acids. Germline CDR1 and CDR2: SGHTS and YDEGEE. V lost 4 bases and J lost 7, with 15 bases in between. CDR3 in DNA: TGTGCCAGCAGCGCGGAAGGGGAATGGAACACCATATATTTT. It codes for CASSAEGEWNTIYF.

The V gene is TRBV5-1, the J gene TRBJ2-2; TRBD2 might be the D (5 bases). Germline loops: CDR1 SGHRS, CDR2 YFSETQ. Trimming pared 3 bases from V and 5 bases from J, leaving 17 bases between. The CDR3 covers 16 residues. DNA of the CDR3: TGCGCCAGCAGCTCATGGGAGTTCTTGGGGACCGGGGAGCTGTTTTTT. This codes for CASSSWEFLGTGELFF.

This sequence joins TRBV27 and TRBJ2-4, with TRBD1 identical over 9 bases. CDR1 and CDR2 (germline): MNHEY, SMNVEV (reference sequence). CDR3 length: 15 residues. After removal of 6 bases from V and 1 base from J, the junction contained 4 bases not matched to a gene. In DNA form, the CDR3 reads TGTGCCAGCAGCTGGGGACAGGGTGCCAAAAACATTCAGTACTTC. Translating gives CASSWGQGAKNIQYF.

The V gene is TRBV6-4, the J gene TRBJ2-3; TRBD1 matches at 10 bases. This CDR3 contains 14 residues. V dropped 3 bases and J dropped 4; count of bases not matched to a gene: 1. CDR1 MRHNA and CDR2 SNTAGT come from the germline V gene. The CDR3 DNA reads as TGTGCCAGCAGTGAAGGGACAGGGGCAGATACGCAGTATTTT. Translated, it gives CASSEGTGADTQYF.

The gene calls are TRBV4-1 and TRBJ2-5; 9 bases are a match to TRBD1. Trimming cost V 3 bases and J 2 bases; bases outside gene matches: 7. This CDR3 is built from 16 residues. In germline, CDR1 is MGHRA, CDR2 YSYEKL. CDR3 in amino acids: CASSHIGQGLQETQYF. The DNA of the CDR3 is TGCGCCAGCAGCCATATCGGACAGGGGCTACAAGAGACCCAGTACTTC.

Details on this clone: One junction end does not reproduce the germline sequence, and a read error may be involved. The chain joins TRBV9 to TRBJ2-3, with D possibly TRBD2 on 7 matching bases. This CDR3 comprises 14 residues. Germline values: CDR1 SGDLS, CDR2 YYNGEE. The CDR3 region has the DNA TGTGCCAGCAGCGTAGACAATGGGGGGGCAGGGGCTCATTTT. Translation gives CASSVDNGGAGAHF.

CDR3 coding DNA: TGTGCCAGCAGTACCTGGACAGGGGCAGGGGTGAACACTGAAGCTTTCTTT. Translating gives CASSTWTGAGVNTEAFF. This chain links TRBV27 with TRBJ1-1; 9 nucleotides align to TRBD1. The CDR3 sequence is 17 residues long. V dropped 5 bases and J dropped 0; count of bases not matched to a gene: 10. Germline lookup yields CDR1 MNHEY and CDR2 SMNVEV (reference sequence).

The rearrangement joins TRBV5-1 to TRBJ1-2; D gene ambiguous. This CDR3 spans 14 amino acids. Germline-derived CDR1 and CDR2 are SGHRS and YFSETQ. The V and J ends lost 0 bases and 7 bases respectively, with 13 bases between them. DNA of the CDR3: TGCGCCAGCAGCTTGGAGGGAGGGAGCGCTGGCTACACCTTC. This translates into CASSLEGGSAGYTF.

This clone was detected only once. The chain recombines TRBV28 with TRBJ1-1, with 8 bases identical to TRBD1. Germline CDR1 MDHEN, CDR2 SYDVKM. The CDR3 runs to 16 residues. The V segment lost 6 bases and the J segment 8 bases; nucleotides outside the gene matches: 17. The CDR3 loop is CASRRTGGVVGSEAFF. In DNA form, the CDR3 reads TGTGCCAGCAGACGTACAGGGGGGGTAGTAGGATCAGAAGCTTTCTTT.

The chain uses TRBV4-3 and TRBJ1-2; possibly TRBD1 for D (5 bases). Germline V CDR1 and CDR2: LGHNA, YSLEER. This CDR3 is 15 amino acids long. V dropped 2 bases and J dropped 6 bases, with 16 bases sitting between them. The CDR3 sequence is CASSQLPGVMDGYTF. The CDR3, as DNA: TGCGCCAGCAGCCAATTACCGGGGGTTATGGATGGCTACACCTTC.

The DNA of the CDR3 is TGCAGTGCTCCAGGGACCTACGAGCAGTACTTC. Residues: CSAPGTYEQYF. The chain has TRBV20-1 and TRBJ2-7; D is perhaps TRBD1 (5 bases). In germline, CDR1 is DFQATT, CDR2 SNEGSKA (reference sequence). V was shortened by 5 bases and J by 2 bases, with 7 bases between the two germline ends. The CDR3 is made up of 11 amino acids.

Concerning this clone itself: The junction departs from germline at one end; a sequencing error may be responsible. This rearrangement joins TRBV7-7 to TRBJ2-5, with 7 bases lining up with TRBD2. The J call may be in error: the DNA end matches TRBJ2-7 better. CDR1 and CDR2 from the germline V gene are SSHAT and FNYEAQ (reference sequence). This CDR3 contains 13 residues. The CDR3 spells CASSRGGTYEQYF. The CDR3 DNA sequence: TGTGCTAGCAGTAGGGGAGGGACTTACGAGCAGTACTTC.

The chain joins TRBV7-9 to TRBJ1-4; D ambiguous. The CDR3 is made up of 13 amino acids. Germline CDR1 SEHNR, CDR2 FQNEAQ (reference sequence). Deletions cut 0 bases from V and 7 bases from J, with 6 bases between. CDR3 coding DNA: TGTGCCAGCAGCTTAGCCTCTTTTGAAAAACTGTTTTTT. Translated, it gives CASSLASFEKLFF.

V is TRBV5-4 and J is TRBJ1-6; no definite D call. The V and J ends lost 5 bases and 8 bases respectively, with 11 bases between them. The CDR3 runs to 13 residues. Per germline, CDR1 SGHNT and CDR2 YYREEE (reference sequence). CDR3: CASSIFRDSPLHF. CDR3 DNA sequence: TGTGCCAGCAGTATTTTCCGGGATTCACCCCTCCACTTT.

The genes are TRBV30 and TRBJ1-5, with no clear D. Looked up from germline, CDR1 is GTSNPN and CDR2 is SVGIG (reference sequence). The V gene lost 1 base and the J gene lost 1 base, with 11 bases spanning the gap. The CDR3 covers 15 residues. The CDR3 is CAWSADPGSNQPQHF. DNA of the CDR3: TGTGCCTGGAGTGCTGACCCGGGGAGCAATCAGCCCCAGCATTTT.

The rearrangement joins TRBV5-1 to TRBJ2-5, with a tentative D call TRBD1 (6 bases). Germline values: CDR1 SGHRS, CDR2 YFSETQ. The length of the CDR3 is 14 residues. Trimming cost V 1 base and J 2 bases, with 9 bases left between them. The CDR3 region has the DNA TGCGCCAGCAGCTTGTCGGGACAACAAGAGACCCAGTACTTC. Translated, it gives CASSLSGQQETQYF.

The chain joins TRBV6-5 to TRBJ2-5; weak D call: TRBD2 (6 bases). Per germline, CDR1 MNHEY and CDR2 SVGAGI. Trimming left V 2 bases short and J 5 bases short, with 15 bases between. The CDR3 loop spans 15 amino acids. The CDR3 DNA sequence: TGTGCCAGCAGTTACCGGGACTCCCTTCTGGAGACCCAGTACTTC. It yields the protein CASSYRDSLLETQYF.

The rearrangement links TRBV15 to TRBJ2-1; 10 positions match TRBD2. The CDR3 spans 20 residues. Germline CDR1 and CDR2: LNHNV and YYDKDF (reference sequence). Losses at the gene ends were 0 bases for V and 2 bases for J; bases not matched to a gene: 13. The CDR3 protein is CATSRDGASGSKGAYNEQFF. The CDR3 DNA sequence: TGTGCCACCAGCAGAGATGGGGCTAGCGGGAGCAAGGGGGCCTACAATGAGCAGTTCTTC.

The chain joins TRBV29-1 to TRBJ2-1; D is possibly TRBD1 (7 bases). Between the trimmed V and J ends, which lost 4 bases and 4 bases, there was a span of 14 bases. Germline V gene lookup returns CDR1 SQVTM and CDR2 ANQGSEA. CDR3 length: 14 residues. This CDR3 reads CSVVKAGGYNEQFF. DNA of the CDR3: TGCAGCGTTGTTAAGGCAGGGGGGTACAATGAGCAGTTCTTC.